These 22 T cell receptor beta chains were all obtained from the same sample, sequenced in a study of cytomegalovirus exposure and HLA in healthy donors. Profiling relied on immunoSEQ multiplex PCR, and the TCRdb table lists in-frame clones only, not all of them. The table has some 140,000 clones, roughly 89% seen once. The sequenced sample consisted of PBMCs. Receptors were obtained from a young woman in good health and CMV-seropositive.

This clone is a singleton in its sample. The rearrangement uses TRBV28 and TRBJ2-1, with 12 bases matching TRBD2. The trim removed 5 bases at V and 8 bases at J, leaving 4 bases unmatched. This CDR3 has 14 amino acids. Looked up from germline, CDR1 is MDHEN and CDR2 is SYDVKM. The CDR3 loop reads CASSTSGGIDEQFF. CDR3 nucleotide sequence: TGTGCCAGCAGTACTAGCGGGGGGATTGATGAGCAGTTCTTC.

CDR3: CASSLANPRSNQPQHF. As DNA, the CDR3 is TGTGCCAGCAGCTTAGCAAATCCCCGGAGCAATCAGCCCCAGCATTTT. J is TRBJ1-5 and V is TRBV7-8; D is ambiguous. Trimming left V 0 bases short and J 1 base short, with 10 bases between. Per the germline V gene, CDR1 is SGHVS and CDR2 is FQNEAQ. The CDR3 extends over 16 amino acids. Full variable domain (missing parts from reference TRBV7-8 and TRBJ1-5): GAGVSQSPRYKVAKRGQDVALRCDPISGHVSLFWYQQALGQGPEFLTYFQNEAQLDKSGLPSDRFFAERPEGSVSTLKIQRTQQEDSAVYLCASSLANPRSNQPQHFGDGTRLSIL.

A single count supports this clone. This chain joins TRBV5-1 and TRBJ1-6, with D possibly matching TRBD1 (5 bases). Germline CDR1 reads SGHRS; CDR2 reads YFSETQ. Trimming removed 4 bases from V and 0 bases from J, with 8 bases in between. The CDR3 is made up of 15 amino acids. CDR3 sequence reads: CASSPGFSYNSPLHF. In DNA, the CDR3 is TGCGCCAGCAGCCCAGGGTTCTCCTATAATTCACCCCTCCACTTT.

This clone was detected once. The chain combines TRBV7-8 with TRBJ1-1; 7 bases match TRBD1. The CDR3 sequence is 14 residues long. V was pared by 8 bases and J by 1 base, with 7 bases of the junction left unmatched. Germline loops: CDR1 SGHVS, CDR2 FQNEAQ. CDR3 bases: TGTGCCAGCTTTCCGGGACAGCAGAACACTGAAGCTTTCTTT. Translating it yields CASFPGQQNTEAFF.

The CDR3 reads CASSHPKNPERNEKLFF. The CDR3, as DNA: TGCGCCAGCAGCCATCCCAAAAACCCAGAACGTAATGAAAAACTGTTTTTT. The chain is built from TRBV4-1 and TRBJ1-4; D ambiguous. The V end lost 3 bases, the J end lost 4 bases, and 18 bases lay between the germline ends. Germline CDR1 is MGHRA and CDR2 is YSYEKL. The CDR3 spans 17 residues.

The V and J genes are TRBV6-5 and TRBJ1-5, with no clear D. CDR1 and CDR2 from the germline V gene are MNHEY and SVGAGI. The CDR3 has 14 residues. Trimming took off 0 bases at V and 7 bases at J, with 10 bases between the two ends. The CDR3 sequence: CASSYSSNRQPQHF. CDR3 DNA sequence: TGTGCCAGCAGTTACTCGAGCAACCGCCAGCCCCAGCATTTT.

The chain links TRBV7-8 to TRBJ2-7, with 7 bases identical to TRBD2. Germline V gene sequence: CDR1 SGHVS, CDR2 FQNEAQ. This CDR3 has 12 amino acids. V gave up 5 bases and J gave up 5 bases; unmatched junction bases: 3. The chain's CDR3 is CASSHGLDEQYF. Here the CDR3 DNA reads TGTGCCAGCAGCCACGGACTAGACGAGCAGTACTTC.

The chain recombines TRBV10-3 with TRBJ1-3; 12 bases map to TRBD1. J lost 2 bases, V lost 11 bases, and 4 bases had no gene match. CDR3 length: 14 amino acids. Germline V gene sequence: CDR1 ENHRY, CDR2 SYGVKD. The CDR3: CAVRDRGPGNTIYF. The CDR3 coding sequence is TGTGCCGTGCGGGACAGGGGGCCTGGAAACACCATATATTTT.

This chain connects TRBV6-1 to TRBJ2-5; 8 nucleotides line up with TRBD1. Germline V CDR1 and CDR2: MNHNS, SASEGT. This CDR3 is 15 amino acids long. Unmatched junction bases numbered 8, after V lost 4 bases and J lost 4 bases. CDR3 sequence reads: CASSGGQETVETQYF. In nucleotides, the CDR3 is TGTGCCAGCAGTGGGGGACAGGAAACGGTAGAGACCCAGTACTTC.

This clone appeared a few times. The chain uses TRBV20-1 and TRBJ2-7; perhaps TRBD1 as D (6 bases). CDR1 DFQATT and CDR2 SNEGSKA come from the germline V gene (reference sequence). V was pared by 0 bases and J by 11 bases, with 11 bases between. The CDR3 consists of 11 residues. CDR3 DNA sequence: TGCAGTGCTAGAGATCAGGGGATGGAGTACTTC. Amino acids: CSARDQGMEYF.

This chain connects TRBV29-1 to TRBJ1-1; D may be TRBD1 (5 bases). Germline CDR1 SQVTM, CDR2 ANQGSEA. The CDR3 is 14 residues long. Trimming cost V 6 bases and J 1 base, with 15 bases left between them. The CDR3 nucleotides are TGCAGCGTCAATACAGGCTCGGCGAACACTGAAGCTTTCTTT. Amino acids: CSVNTGSANTEAFF.

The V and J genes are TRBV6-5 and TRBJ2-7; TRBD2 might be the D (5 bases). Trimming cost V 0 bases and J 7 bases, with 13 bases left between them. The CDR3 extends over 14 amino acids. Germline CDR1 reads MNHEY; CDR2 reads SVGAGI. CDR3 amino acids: CASSYSRGLLEQYF. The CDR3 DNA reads TGTGCCAGCAGTTACTCTCGAGGGCTCCTGGAGCAGTACTTC.

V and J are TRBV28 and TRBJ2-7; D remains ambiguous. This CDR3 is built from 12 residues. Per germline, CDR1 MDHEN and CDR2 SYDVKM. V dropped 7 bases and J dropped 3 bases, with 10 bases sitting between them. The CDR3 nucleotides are TGTGCCAGCAACTACCAGATCTACGAGCAGTACTTC. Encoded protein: CASNYQIYEQYF.

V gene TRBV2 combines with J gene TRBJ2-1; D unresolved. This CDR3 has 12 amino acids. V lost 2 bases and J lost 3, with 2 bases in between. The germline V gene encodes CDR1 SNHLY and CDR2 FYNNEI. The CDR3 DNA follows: TGTGCCAGCAGTGAACACTACAATGAGCAGTTCTTC. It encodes CASSEHYNEQFF.

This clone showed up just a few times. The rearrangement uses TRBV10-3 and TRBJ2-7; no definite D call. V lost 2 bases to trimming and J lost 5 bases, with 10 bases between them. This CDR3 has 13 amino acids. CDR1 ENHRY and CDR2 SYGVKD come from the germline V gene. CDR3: CAISEEQTHEQYF. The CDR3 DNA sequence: TGTGCCATCAGTGAGGAACAGACCCACGAGCAGTACTTC.

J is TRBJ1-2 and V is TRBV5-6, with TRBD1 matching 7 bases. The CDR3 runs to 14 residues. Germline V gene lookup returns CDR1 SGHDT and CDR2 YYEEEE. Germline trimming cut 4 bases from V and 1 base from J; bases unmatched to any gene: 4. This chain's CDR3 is CASSPGTVNYGYTF. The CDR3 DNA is TGTGCCAGCAGCCCAGGGACAGTTAACTATGGCTACACCTTC.

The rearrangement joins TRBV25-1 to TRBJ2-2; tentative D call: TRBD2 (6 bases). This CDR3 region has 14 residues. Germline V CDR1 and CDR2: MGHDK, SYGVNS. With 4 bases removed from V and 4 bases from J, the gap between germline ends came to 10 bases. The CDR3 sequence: CASSGRAPTGELFF. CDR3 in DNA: TGTGCCAGCAGTGGGAGGGCTCCCACCGGGGAGCTGTTTTTT.

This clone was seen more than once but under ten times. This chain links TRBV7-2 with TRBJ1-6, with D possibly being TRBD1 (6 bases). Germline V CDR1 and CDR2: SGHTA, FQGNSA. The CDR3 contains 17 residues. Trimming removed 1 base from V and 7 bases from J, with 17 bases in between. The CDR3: CASSLEDSRWVNSPLHF. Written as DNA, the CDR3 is TGTGCCAGCAGCTTAGAGGACAGCCGCTGGGTCAATTCACCCCTCCACTTT.

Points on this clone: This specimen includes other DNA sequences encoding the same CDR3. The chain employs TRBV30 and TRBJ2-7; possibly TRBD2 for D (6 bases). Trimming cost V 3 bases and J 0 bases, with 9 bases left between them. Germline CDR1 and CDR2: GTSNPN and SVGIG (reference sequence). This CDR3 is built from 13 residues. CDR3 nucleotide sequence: TGTGCCTGGAGCGTCGGGGGCTCCTACGAGCAGTACTTC. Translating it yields CAWSVGGSYEQYF.

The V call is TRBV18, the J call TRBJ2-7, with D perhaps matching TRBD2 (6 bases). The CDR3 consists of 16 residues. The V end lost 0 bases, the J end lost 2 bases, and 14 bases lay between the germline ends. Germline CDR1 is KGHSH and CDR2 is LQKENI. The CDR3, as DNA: TGTGCCAGCTCACCACCGGCGGGGAGCTCCCCCTACGAGCAGTACTTC. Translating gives CASSPPAGSSPYEQYF.

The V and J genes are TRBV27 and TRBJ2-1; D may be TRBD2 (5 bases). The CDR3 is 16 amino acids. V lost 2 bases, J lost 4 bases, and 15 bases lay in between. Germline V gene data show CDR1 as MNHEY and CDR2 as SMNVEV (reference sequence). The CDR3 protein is CASSLASLRTYNEQFF. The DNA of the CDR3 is TGTGCCAGCAGTTTAGCTAGCTTGAGGACGTACAATGAGCAGTTCTTC.

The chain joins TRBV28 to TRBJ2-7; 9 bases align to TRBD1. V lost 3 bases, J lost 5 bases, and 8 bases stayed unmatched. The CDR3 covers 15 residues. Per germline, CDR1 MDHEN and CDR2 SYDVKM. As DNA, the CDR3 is TGTGCCAGCAGTTTTCCCGGGACAGGGCTCAACGAGCAGTACTTC. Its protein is CASSFPGTGLNEQYF.